A single sample is the source of the 28 T cell receptor beta chains below, sequenced in a study of shared clonotypes between healthy human individuals. Profiled with immunoSEQ multiplex PCR; TCRdb holds only in-frame clones, not every one. The table includes about 2 million clones, about 95% detected once. Naive CD8 cells comprised CD45RO-negative, CCR7-positively selected cells, excluding terminally differentiated effector memory CD45RA+ cells. What was sequenced was naive CD8+ T cells sorted from blood. The origin of the receptors is a young man in good health.

This clone was detected once. The chain joins TRBV27 to TRBJ2-5; 11 nucleotides line up with TRBD2. The V gene end was trimmed by 8 bases and the J gene end by 13 bases; junction bases not matched to a gene: 3. This CDR3 region has 10 residues. CDR1 MNHEY and CDR2 SMNVEV come from the germline V gene (reference sequence). The CDR3 reads CASRTSGGYF. The CDR3 nucleotides read TGTGCCAGCCGCACTAGCGGGGGGTACTTC.

The chain links TRBV27 to TRBJ1-4, with TRBD1 matching over 11 bases. Trimming took 3 bases from V and 3 from J; bases not matched to a gene: 6. The CDR3 contains 17 residues. Germline CDR1 and CDR2: MNHEY and SMNVEV (reference sequence). The CDR3 sequence is CASSLLPGQGANEKLFF. The CDR3 bases are TGTGCCAGCAGTTTGTTACCGGGACAGGGGGCTAATGAAAAACTGTTTTTT.

The V call is TRBV28, the J call TRBJ2-3; TRBD2 agrees at 9 bases. CDR1 is MDHEN, CDR2 SYDVKM, per germline. This CDR3 is 18 amino acids long. J gave up 2 bases and V 5 bases, and 14 bases lay outside the gene matches. This CDR3 is CASSGRPISGGLTDTQYF. CDR3 DNA sequence: TGTGCCAGCAGTGGTCGCCCCATTAGCGGGGGCCTCACAGATACGCAGTATTTT.

A remark on this clone: The sample contains more than one DNA sequence encoding this CDR3. The chain has TRBV6-5 and TRBJ1-1, with D unclear. The CDR3 spans 14 residues. V was cut by 2 bases and J by 0 bases, with 7 bases left in between. The V gene's germline CDR1 is MNHEY and CDR2 SVGAGI. CDR3 in DNA: TGTGCCAGCAGTTACGGCATTATGAACACTGAAGCTTTCTTT. This codes for CASSYGIMNTEAFF.

Details on this clone: This sample includes further DNA sequences coding for the same CDR3. The rearrangement uses TRBV27 and TRBJ2-7; D remains ambiguous. This CDR3 has 13 amino acids. The ends were cut back, 3 bases at V and 2 bases at J, with 8 bases in the middle. Germline assignment: CDR1 MNHEY and CDR2 SMNVEV (reference sequence). As DNA, the CDR3 is TGTGCCAGCAGTTTGGGCAGTACCTACGAGCAGTACTTC. Its translation is CASSLGSTYEQYF.

The chain employs TRBV6-5 and TRBJ2-7; a weak D match, TRBD2 (6 bases). Germline V gives CDR1 MNHEY, CDR2 SVGAGI. Trimming left V 7 bases short and J 5 bases short, with 15 bases between. The CDR3 is 13 amino acids. In DNA, the CDR3 is TGTGCCAGCACCGAGTTGGGGGGTGACGAGCAGTACTTC. Protein: CASTELGGDEQYF.

This chain links TRBV7-8 with TRBJ2-7; 10 nucleotides line up with TRBD1. The CDR3 runs 19 residues. Per germline, CDR1 SGHVS and CDR2 FQNEAQ. V was pared by 5 bases and J by 2 bases, with 18 bases of the junction left unmatched. DNA of the CDR3: TGTGCCAGCAGCGGAAGGGACAGGGGTTCAGTAAATCTCCCCTACGAGCAGTACTTC. It translates to CASSGRDRGSVNLPYEQYF.

The chain has TRBV19 and TRBJ1-1, with a tentative D call TRBD1 (5 bases). The length of the CDR3 is 15 residues. Deletions cut 5 bases from V and 1 base from J, with 14 bases between. CDR1 is LNHDA and CDR2 is SQIVND in the germline V gene (reference sequence). CDR3 sequence reads: CASSPYGGANTEAFF. The CDR3 DNA follows: TGTGCCAGTAGTCCCTACGGGGGAGCGAACACTGAAGCTTTCTTT.

A word on this clone: Mismatch with germline at one junction end may stem from a read error. In DNA form, the CDR3 reads TGTGCCAGCAGTGAAGACAGGGGGACCAATCGGCCCCAGCATTTT. The encoded protein is CASSEDRGTNRPQHF. V gene TRBV2 combines with J gene TRBJ1-5; 8 positions agree with TRBD1. The germline V gene encodes CDR1 SNHLY and CDR2 FYNNEI. This CDR3 has 15 amino acids.

The chain joins TRBV29-1 to TRBJ2-5; 10 bases map to TRBD2. CDR1 and CDR2 from the germline V gene are SQVTM and ANQGSEA. V lost 5 bases to trimming and J lost 5 bases; unmatched junction nucleotides: 2. CDR3 length: 12 residues. The CDR3 bases are TGCAGCGTTAGCGGGGGGGATGAGACCCAGTACTTC. This sequence encodes CSVSGGDETQYF.

As for this clone: Other DNA sequences in the sample encode the same CDR3. The chain combines TRBV4-1 with TRBJ2-7; possibly TRBD1 or TRBD2 for D (5 bases each). Trimming removed 1 base at V and 1 base at J, with 8 bases between. The CDR3 loop spans 14 amino acids. CDR1 is MGHRA and CDR2 is YSYEKL in the germline V gene. CDR3 sequence reads: CASSQGDGSYEQYF. The CDR3 DNA reads TGCGCCAGCAGCCAAGGGGACGGTTCCTACGAGCAGTACTTC.

The chain recombines TRBV30 with TRBJ1-5; maybe TRBD1 (5 bases). V gave up 0 bases and J gave up 4 bases, with 13 bases separating them. This CDR3 contains 15 residues. Germline-derived CDR1 and CDR2 are GTSNPN and SVGIG (reference sequence). In DNA form, the CDR3 reads TGTGCCTGGAGTGTACTTGGGGGGGGGAATCAGCCCCAGCATTTT. It codes for CAWSVLGGGNQPQHF.

The rearrangement uses TRBV9 and TRBJ2-2, with TRBD2 matching 10 bases. Germline V lookup: CDR1 SGDLS, CDR2 YYNGEE. This CDR3 comprises 15 residues. V was pared by 10 bases and J by 6 bases, with 12 bases of the junction left unmatched. CDR3 in DNA: TGTGCCTCCAGCGGGGGGGCAAATAGAGCCGGGGAGCTGTTTTTT. Residues: CASSGGANRAGELFF.

The chain links TRBV5-6 to TRBJ2-7, with 9 bases matching TRBD1. This CDR3 has 19 residues. Germline V gene data show CDR1 as SGHDT and CDR2 as YYEEEE. J lost 5 bases, V lost 6 bases, and 24 bases had no gene match. In DNA, the CDR3 is TGTGCCAGCAATTGGGAATACTCCGCCGGGACAGGGAAGGAGGACGAGCAGTACTTC. Translated, it gives CASNWEYSAGTGKEDEQYF.

The chain uses TRBV13 and TRBJ1-6; 11 bases match TRBD1. The V and J ends lost 5 bases and 6 bases, in that order; junction bases with no gene match: 9. The CDR3 runs to 17 residues. Germline V gene lookup returns CDR1 PRHDT and CDR2 FYEKMQ (reference sequence). CDR3 DNA: TGTGCCAGCAGCCCCCGGGGGACAGGGGGACGTAATTCACCCCTCCACTTT. Translated, it gives CASSPRGTGGRNSPLHF.

This chain joins TRBV7-2 and TRBJ1-1; the D gene is possibly TRBD1 (6 bases). Germline CDR1 reads SGHTA; CDR2 reads FQGNSA. CDR3 length equals 14 residues. Trimming stripped 4 bases from V and 4 bases from J, with 13 bases between. This chain's CDR3 is CASSYLTGLTEAFF. The CDR3 region has the DNA TGTGCCAGCAGCTACTTGACAGGACTCACTGAAGCTTTCTTT.

A remark on this clone: This specimen includes other DNA sequences encoding the same CDR3. J is TRBJ2-7 and V is TRBV11-2; tentative D call: TRBD2 (6 bases). The ends were cut back, 3 bases at V and 0 bases at J, with 9 bases in the middle. The germline V gene has CDR1 SGHAT and CDR2 FQNNGV. This CDR3 has 14 residues. CDR3 coding DNA: TGTGCCAGCAGCTTCGGGGGTCTCTCCTACGAGCAGTACTTC. Its protein product is CASSFGGLSYEQYF.

To note about this clone: This same CDR3 is encoded by further DNA sequences in the sample. V is TRBV28 and J is TRBJ2-7; D is unresolved. The V gene's germline CDR1 is MDHEN and CDR2 SYDVKM. V lost 2 bases to trimming and J lost 4 bases, with 3 bases between them. There are 11 residues in the CDR3. CDR3 in amino acids: CASSLEYEQYF. CDR3 nucleotides: TGTGCCAGCAGTTTAGAGTACGAGCAGTACTTC.

The V gene is TRBV4-1, the J gene TRBJ2-7; 7 bases line up with TRBD1. Germline CDR1 and CDR2: MGHRA and YSYEKL. CDR3 length: 15 amino acids. The J segment lost 1 base and the V segment lost 2 bases, leaving 5 bases of the junction unmatched. CDR3 amino acids: CASSQTGVGSYEQYF. CDR3 DNA sequence: TGCGCCAGCAGCCAAACAGGGGTGGGATCCTACGAGCAGTACTTC.

A remark on this clone: Compared with germline, one end of the junction differs, possibly owing to a read error. The sample contains more than one DNA sequence encoding this CDR3. The chain combines TRBV6-5 with TRBJ1-2; no clear D. CDR3 size: 14 residues. Germline loops: CDR1 MNHEY, CDR2 SVGAGI. The CDR3 loop is CASNPSPANYGYTF. In DNA, the CDR3 is TGTGCCAGCAACCCCTCGCCAGCTAACTATGGCTACACCTTT.

A note on this clone: Other DNA sequences in this specimen translate into the identical CDR3. This sequence joins TRBV9 and TRBJ2-7; D is unresolved. The CDR3 sequence is 14 residues long. In germline, CDR1 is SGDLS, CDR2 YYNGEE. The V end was cut by 0 bases, the J end by 2 bases, with 9 bases between. The CDR3 is CASSVEGLTYEQYF. DNA for the CDR3: TGTGCCAGCAGCGTAGAAGGATTGACCTACGAGCAGTACTTC.

This clone was recorded only once. The chain links TRBV6-6 to TRBJ1-1; 8 bases are a match to TRBD1. V shed 6 bases and J 1 base; nucleotides not matched to a gene: 4. CDR1 is MNHNY and CDR2 is SVGAGI in the germline V gene (reference sequence). The CDR3 totals 14 residues. The DNA for the CDR3 is TGTGCCAGCAGGAGGACAGGGACGAACACTGAAGCTTTCTTT. Translating gives CASRRTGTNTEAFF.

J is TRBJ1-1 and V is TRBV9; TRBD1 is a possible D gene (5 bases). V was cut by 3 bases and J by 6 bases, with 12 bases left in between. The CDR3 runs to 13 residues. Looked up from germline, CDR1 is SGDLS and CDR2 is YYNGEE. This CDR3 is CASSEGKTAEAFF. CDR3 DNA sequence: TGTGCCAGCAGCGAGGGGAAAACAGCTGAAGCTTTCTTT. Supplemented by reference TRBV9 and TRBJ1-1, the full variable domain reads DSGVTQTPKHLITATGQRVTLRCSPRSGDLSVYWYQQSLDQGLQFLIQYYNGEERAKGNILERFSAQQFPDLHSELNLSSLELGDSALYFCASSEGKTAEAFFGQGTRLTVV.

A note on this clone: Other DNA sequences of this sample code for an identical CDR3. The rearrangement joins TRBV19 to TRBJ2-7, with D maybe TRBD1 (6 bases). Germline V CDR1 and CDR2: LNHDA, SQIVND (reference sequence). The CDR3 extends over 13 amino acids. V lost 6 bases and J lost 2, with 11 bases in between. The CDR3 sequence is CASSPGTTYEQYF. The CDR3 DNA sequence: TGTGCCAGTAGCCCCGGGACAACCTACGAGCAGTACTTC. Full variable domain (rest looked up from reference TRBV19 and TRBJ2-7): DGGITQSPKYLFRKEGQNVTLSCEQNLNHDAMYWYRQDPGQGLRLIYYSQIVNDFQKGDIAEGYSVSREKKESFPLTVTSAQKNPTAFYLCASSPGTTYEQYFGPGTRLTVT.

With regard to this clone: A junction boundary mismatches the germline segment, possibly from a read error. The V and J genes are TRBV5-6 and TRBJ2-7; weak D call: TRBD2 (6 bases). CDR1 is SGHDT, CDR2 YYEEEE, per germline. The CDR3 runs 14 residues. CDR3 nucleotides: TGTGCCAGCTCTCGGGAGTCACTCACCTACGGGCAGTACTTC. Protein: CASSRESLTYGQYF.

The chain joins TRBV6-5 to TRBJ1-1, with D possibly TRBD1 on 5 matching bases. Germline-derived CDR1 and CDR2 are MNHEY and SVGAGI. This CDR3 region has 15 residues. Between the trimmed V and J ends, which lost 2 bases and 4 bases, there was a span of 14 bases. CDR3 bases: TGTGCCAGCAGTTACGGGCCCCAGGGCAGCACTGAAGCTTTCTTT. This sequence encodes CASSYGPQGSTEAFF.

This sequence joins TRBV4-3 and TRBJ2-1; D gene uncertain. This CDR3 is built from 17 residues. The germline V and J ends were trimmed by 0 bases and 5 bases, with 17 bases remaining between them. CDR1 is LGHNA, CDR2 YSLEER, per germline. CDR3 loop: CASSQDSVGPRHNEQFF. The DNA of the CDR3 is TGCGCCAGCAGCCAAGATTCCGTCGGCCCTCGTCACAATGAGCAGTTCTTC.

The V gene is TRBV6-1, the J gene TRBJ2-7; TRBD2 aligns across 7 bases. This CDR3 has 14 amino acids. J was trimmed by 4 bases and V by 3 bases; bases with no gene match: 6. Per the germline V gene, CDR1 is MNHNS and CDR2 is SASEGT. CDR3 region: CASSDSGNWYEQYF. Written as DNA, the CDR3 is TGTGCCAGCAGTGACAGCGGGAACTGGTACGAGCAGTACTTC.